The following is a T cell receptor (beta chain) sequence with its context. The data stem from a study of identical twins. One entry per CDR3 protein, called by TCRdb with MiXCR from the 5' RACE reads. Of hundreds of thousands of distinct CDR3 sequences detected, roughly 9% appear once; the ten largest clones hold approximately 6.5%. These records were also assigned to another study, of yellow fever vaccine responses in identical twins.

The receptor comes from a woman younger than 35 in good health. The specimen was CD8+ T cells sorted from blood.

The CDR3 DNA is TGTGCCAGCAGCTTAGTAGAGGACAGAAACTATGGCTACACCTTC. Protein sequence: CASSLVEDRNYGYTF. The chain joins TRBV7-9 to TRBJ1-2, with a weak D call TRBD1 (6 bases). Trimming shortened V by 1 base and J by 2 bases, and 11 bases separated the two germline ends. The V gene's germline CDR1 is SEHNR and CDR2 FQNEAQ (reference sequence). This CDR3 has 15 amino acids.